Sequencing of this T cell receptor beta chain was carried out in a study of T cells in Graves' hyperthyroidism and ophthalmopathy. Germline values: CDR1 LGHNA, CDR2 YSLEER. The CDR3 runs to 16 residues. V shed 0 bases and J 5 bases; nucleotides not matched to a gene: 5. This clonotype appeared many times. TCR beta CDR3 regions were amplified from RNA transcripts. In the first-round RT-PCR of the TCR CDR3, the HTBI primer set was used. TCRdb recomputed calls from the multiplex PCR reads with MiXCR, one row per CDR3 protein. The sample shows tens of thousands of distinct CDR3 sequences, 49% of them seen only once.

This sequence was found in a woman aged 50 to 65 with Graves' hyperthyroidism that later progressed to Graves' ophthalmopathy. The sample consisted of blood. V gene TRBV4-3 combines with J gene TRBJ2-2; TRBD1 matches at 8 bases. The CDR3 loop is CASSQDSQGATGELFF. The CDR3 coding sequence is TGCGCCAGCAGCCAAGATTCCCAGGGGGCGACCGGGGAGCTGTTTTTT.